The text below deals with one T cell receptor (beta chain). Original processing notes: For nucleated cells, counts were estimated from reference gene primer amplification. The protocol was immunoSEQ multiplex PCR, while the TCRdb copy is restricted to in-frame clones and leaves out a portion. The D gene and trimming were derived from the DNA, and the V and J assignments and clone size from that table. The sample holds over 200,000 clones; roughly 90% are singletons and the top ten take around 2.9%. CDR3 length: 16 amino acids. The germline CDR1 and CDR2 sequences are SGHAT and FQNNGV. V dropped 5 bases and J dropped 4; count of bases not matched to a gene: 6. The data stem from a study of blood T cell repertoires in COVID-19. Background on the study: Some COVID-19 samples were acute and others convalescent; all came from the United States, Italy and Spain. T cells, B-cell-depleted T cells, or PBMCs provided the cDNA or gDNA that served as material.

The rearrangement links TRBV11-2 to TRBJ1-3, with 12 nucleotides matching TRBD1. This clonotype was obtained from an older woman with acute or convalescent COVID-19. The sequenced sample was peripheral blood. The CDR3 DNA follows: TGTGCCAGCAGCCGAAGGGACAGGGGGCTCGGAAACACCATATATTTT. The encoded protein is CASSRRDRGLGNTIYF.